This record concerns one TCR beta chain sequence. With 4 bases removed from V and 4 bases from J, the gap between germline ends came to 13 bases. The CDR3 is 14 residues long. Germline CDR1 LGHDT, CDR2 YNNKEL (reference sequence). These data belong to a study of blood T cell repertoires in COVID-19. Background on the study: From T cells, B-cell-depleted T cells, or PBMCs came the material, which was cDNA or gDNA.

Sequenced by immunoSEQ multiplex PCR; TCRdb stores in-frame clones only, minus some. The data contain 25,000 to 30,000 clones, 80% to 90% of them singletons. The V and J genes are TRBV3-1 (or the pseudogene TRBV3-2) and TRBJ1-1, with a possible D match to TRBD1 (5 bases). The sequencing input was peripheral blood. The origin of this receptor is a human donor in a cohort sampled during active COVID-19. The CDR3 DNA is TGTGCCAGCAGCCCCCTAACGGGGGGCACTGAAGCTTTCTTT. Its protein is CASSPLTGGTEAFF.